The next 20 T cell receptor beta chains were all read from a single sample in a study of T cells after somatic rescue of genetic block. Assay: immunoSEQ multiplex PCR; the TCRdb copy retains only in-frame clones and omits some. The sample has approximately 15,000 clones, under 80% seen once; the top ten hold about 25%. The sequencing input was peripheral blood mononuclear cells (PBMCs). The receptor set was obtained from a man between 18 and 35 years old.

The chain couples TRBV5-1 to TRBJ1-3; TRBD1 agrees at 8 bases. CDR3 length: 16 amino acids. V lost 1 base and J lost 3; bases outside the gene matches: 6. Germline values: CDR1 SGHRS, CDR2 YFSETQ. CDR3 coding DNA: TGCGCCAGCAGCTTGACCCAGGGGGCGAATGGAAACACCATATATTTT. Translating gives CASSLTQGANGNTIYF. The variable domain in full, with the rest retrieved from reference TRBV5-1 and TRBJ1-3, is KAGVTQTPRYLIKTRGQQVTLSCSPISGHRSVSWYQQTPGQGLQFLFEYFSETQRNKGNFPGRFSGRQFSNSRSEMNVSTLELGDSALYLCASSLTQGANGNTIYFGEGSWLTVV.

This chain links TRBV5-5 with TRBJ2-1; a weak D match, TRBD2 (6 bases). Trimming removed 0 bases from V and 6 bases from J, with 19 bases in between. CDR1 and CDR2 from the germline V gene are SGHKS and YYEKEE (reference sequence). The CDR3 extends over 17 amino acids. CDR3 DNA: TGTGCCAGCAGCTTGGAGGGTGATTACCCCGGGGGCAATGAGCAGTTCTTC. It is translated as CASSLEGDYPGGNEQFF.

The gene calls are TRBV5-1 and TRBJ1-6; D perhaps matches TRBD1 (6 bases). V was clipped by 4 bases and J by 11 bases, with 16 bases between them. CDR3 length: 14 residues. Germline lookup yields CDR1 SGHRS and CDR2 YFSETQ. CDR3 nucleotide sequence: TGCGCCAGCAGCCCCGGGGGGGGCAAGACACCCCTCCACTTT. Encoded protein: CASSPGGGKTPLHF.

This clone qualifies as medium-sized. This chain connects TRBV7-9 to TRBJ1-1, with D hard to call. This CDR3 spans 17 amino acids. The V end lost 1 base, the J end lost 2 bases, and 17 bases lay between the germline ends. Germline V gives CDR1 SEHNR, CDR2 FQNEAQ (reference sequence). This CDR3 is CASSLGSKISVNTEAFF. The CDR3 nucleotides are TGTGCCAGCAGCTTAGGTAGTAAGATATCCGTAAACACTGAAGCTTTCTTT.

V is TRBV11-2 and J is TRBJ2-2; D might be TRBD1 (5 bases). The germline V gene has CDR1 SGHAT and CDR2 FQNNGV. The CDR3 extends over 18 amino acids. V was pared by 1 base and J by 2 bases, with 17 bases between. The CDR3 region is CASSLGGPLRVNTGELFF. The CDR3 DNA reads TGTGCCAGCAGCTTAGGGGGCCCACTCAGGGTTAACACCGGGGAGCTGTTTTTT.

The chain recombines TRBV5-6 with TRBJ1-6, with D unclear. Deletions cut 4 bases from V and 6 bases from J, with 14 bases between. Germline V gene sequence: CDR1 SGHDT, CDR2 YYEEEE. The CDR3 covers 15 residues. CDR3 coding DNA: TGTGCCAGCAGCATACGGGAGACCGGTAATTCACCCCTCCACTTT. This sequence encodes CASSIRETGNSPLHF.

V is TRBV18 and J is TRBJ1-2; D is ambiguous. Per the germline V gene, CDR1 is KGHSH and CDR2 is LQKENI. The CDR3 runs 18 residues. V lost 1 base and J lost 1, with 19 bases in between. CDR3 in DNA: TGTGCCAGCTCACCACTTAGGGTGAACAGAGAGGGTAACTATGGCTACACCTTC. Translating it yields CASSPLRVNREGNYGYTF.

This clone was picked up one time. This chain connects TRBV28 to TRBJ1-3; unclear D gene. Germline V gene sequence: CDR1 MDHEN, CDR2 SYDVKM. The V end lost 6 bases, the J end lost 4 bases, and 13 bases lay between the germline ends. The CDR3 has 14 residues. The CDR3 loop is CASSRIGSGNTIYF. CDR3 DNA sequence: TGTGCCAGCAGCCGGATAGGGTCGGGAAACACCATATATTTT.

This clone was seen a handful of times. The gene calls are TRBV6-1 and TRBJ2-4; D is undetermined. V lost 0 bases, J lost 12 bases, and 9 bases lay in between. The CDR3 totals 12 residues. Germline V gene lookup returns CDR1 MNHNS and CDR2 SASEGT. CDR3: CASSEAAAPQYF. CDR3 in DNA: TGTGCCAGCAGTGAAGCCGCTGCCCCTCAGTACTTC.

The chain combines TRBV6-5 with TRBJ1-3; D is perhaps TRBD1 (6 bases). Germline V lookup: CDR1 MNHEY, CDR2 SVGAGI. This CDR3 is 14 amino acids long. V lost 2 bases to trimming and J lost 4 bases, with 9 bases between them. Written as DNA, the CDR3 is TGTGCCAGCAGTTACGGGGGCGAAGGAAACACCATATATTTT. Translated, it gives CASSYGGEGNTIYF.

The J gene is TRBJ2-3, the V gene TRBV6-5; D unresolved. The CDR3 covers 13 residues. Trimming removed 0 bases from V and 10 bases from J, with 11 bases in between. Germline CDR1 and CDR2: MNHEY and SVGAGI. DNA of the CDR3: TGTGCCAGCAGTTACTCCCTGTGGGGTGCGCAGTATTTT. It codes for CASSYSLWGAQYF.

The J gene is TRBJ1-1, the V gene TRBV6-6; D possibly corresponds to TRBD1 (6 bases). The germline gives CDR1 MNHNY, CDR2 SVGAGI (reference sequence). Trimming removed 6 bases from V and 1 base from J, with 12 bases in between. This CDR3 contains 14 residues. CDR3 DNA: TGTGCCAGCAGCCACGTGACAGGGAACACTGAAGCTTTCTTT. Residues: CASSHVTGNTEAFF.

This clone is termed medium-sized. The chain couples TRBV6-6 to TRBJ2-1; D is uncertain. This CDR3 comprises 11 residues. From germline, CDR1 is MNHNY and CDR2 SVGAGI (reference sequence). V lost 0 bases and J lost 12, with 6 bases in between. The CDR3 loop reads CASSYSWGQFF. The CDR3 bases are TGTGCCAGCAGTTACTCGTGGGGGCAGTTCTTC.

The gene calls are TRBV7-9 and TRBJ2-1; D unresolved. The germline CDR1 and CDR2 sequences are SEHNR and FQNEAQ (reference sequence). This CDR3 comprises 14 residues. With 2 bases removed from V and 5 bases from J, the gap between germline ends came to 10 bases. The DNA of the CDR3 is TGTGCCAGCAGCTTATCCTCAGGACACAATGAGCAGTTCTTC. Protein: CASSLSSGHNEQFF.

This rearrangement joins TRBV7-3 to TRBJ2-5, with a weak D call TRBD1 (5 bases). This CDR3 has 15 amino acids. The V gene lost 2 bases and the J gene lost 2 bases, with 12 bases spanning the gap. In germline, CDR1 is SGHTA, CDR2 FQGTGA. As DNA, the CDR3 is TGTGCCAGCAGCTTATTTCAGGGTCGACAAGAGACCCAGTACTTC. Protein product: CASSLFQGRQETQYF.

This clone was seen a few times. The CDR3 region has the DNA TGTGCCAGCAGCCGGGACAGGGGAGCCGGGGAGCTGTTTTTT. Translation gives CASSRDRGAGELFF. V gene TRBV7-7 combines with J gene TRBJ2-2, with TRBD1 identical over 10 bases. CDR1 is SSHAT, CDR2 FNYEAQ, per germline (reference sequence). Unmatched junction bases numbered 3, after V lost 5 bases and J lost 6 bases. The CDR3 runs to 14 residues.

J is TRBJ2-7 and V is TRBV29-1; TRBD1 might be the D (6 bases). The CDR3 runs to 13 residues. From germline, CDR1 is SQVTM and CDR2 ANQGSEA. Trimming left V 6 bases short and J 4 bases short, with 16 bases between. DNA for the CDR3: TGCAGCGTCGTTCCGACAGGAAAATACGAGCAGTACTTC. It is translated as CSVVPTGKYEQYF.

The J gene is TRBJ2-1, the V gene TRBV15, with 7 bases lining up with TRBD1. The CDR3 is 16 amino acids. With V trimmed by 3 bases and J by 5 bases, 10 bases remained unmatched. Germline V CDR1 and CDR2: LNHNV, YYDKDF (reference sequence). CDR3 nucleotides: TGTGCCACCAGCAGTTTGTCCCGGGACAGAAACAATGAGCAGTTCTTC. It encodes CATSSLSRDRNNEQFF.

This sequence joins TRBV19 and TRBJ2-2; 9 bases agree with TRBD1. This CDR3 contains 20 residues. Trimming at V came to 7 bases and at J to 1 base, leaving 19 bases not matched to a gene. Looked up from germline, CDR1 is LNHDA and CDR2 is SQIVND (reference sequence). CDR3 in amino acids: CASTLTPLDRGGLNTGELFF. As DNA, the CDR3 is TGTGCCAGTACCCTTACTCCCTTGGACAGGGGTGGATTGAACACCGGGGAGCTGTTTTTT.

This chain links TRBV5-1 with TRBJ1-1, with D perhaps TRBD1 (5 bases). CDR1 and CDR2 from the germline V gene are SGHRS and YFSETQ. Trimming removed 4 bases at V and 4 bases at J, with 14 bases between. This CDR3 has 14 residues. The CDR3 coding sequence is TGCGCCAGCAGCCCGACGGGACCGTCCACTGAAGCTTTCTTT. Translating it yields CASSPTGPSTEAFF.